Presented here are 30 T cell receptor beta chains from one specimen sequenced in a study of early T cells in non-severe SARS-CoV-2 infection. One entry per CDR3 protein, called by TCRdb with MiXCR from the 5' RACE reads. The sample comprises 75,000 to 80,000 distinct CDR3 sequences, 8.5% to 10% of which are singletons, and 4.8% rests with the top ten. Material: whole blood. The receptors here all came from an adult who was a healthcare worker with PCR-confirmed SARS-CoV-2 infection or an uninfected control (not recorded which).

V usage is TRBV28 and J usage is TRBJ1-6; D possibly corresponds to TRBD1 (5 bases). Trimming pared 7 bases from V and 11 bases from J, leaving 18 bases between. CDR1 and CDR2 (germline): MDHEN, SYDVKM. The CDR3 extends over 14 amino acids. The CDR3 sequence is CASNPGTSGTPLHF. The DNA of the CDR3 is TGTGCCAGCAACCCCGGGACCTCTGGGACACCCCTCCACTTT.

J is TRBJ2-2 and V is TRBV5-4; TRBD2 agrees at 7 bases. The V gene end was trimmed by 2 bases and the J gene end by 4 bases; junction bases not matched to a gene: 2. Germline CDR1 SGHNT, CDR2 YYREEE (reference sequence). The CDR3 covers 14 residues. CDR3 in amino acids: CASSLAGTTGELFF. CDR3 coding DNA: TGTGCCAGCAGCTTAGCGGGAACCACCGGGGAGCTGTTTTTT.

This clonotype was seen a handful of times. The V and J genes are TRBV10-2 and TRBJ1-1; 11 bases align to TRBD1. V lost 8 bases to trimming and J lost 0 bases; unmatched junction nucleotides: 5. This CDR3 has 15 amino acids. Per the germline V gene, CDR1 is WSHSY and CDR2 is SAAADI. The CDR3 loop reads CASVRTGGLNTEAFF. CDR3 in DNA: TGCGCCAGCGTCAGGACAGGGGGCTTGAACACTGAAGCTTTCTTT.

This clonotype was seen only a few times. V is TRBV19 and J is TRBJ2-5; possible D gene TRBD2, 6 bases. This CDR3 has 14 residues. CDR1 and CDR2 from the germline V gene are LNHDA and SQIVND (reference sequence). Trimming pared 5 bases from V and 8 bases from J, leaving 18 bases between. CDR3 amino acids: CASSARLGLNTQYF. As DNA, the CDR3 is TGTGCCAGTAGTGCCCGACTAGGTCTTAATACCCAGTACTTC.

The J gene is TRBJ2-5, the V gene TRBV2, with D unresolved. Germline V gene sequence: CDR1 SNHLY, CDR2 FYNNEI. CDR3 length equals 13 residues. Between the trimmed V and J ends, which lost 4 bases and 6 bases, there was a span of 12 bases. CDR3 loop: CASSGEGSKTQYF. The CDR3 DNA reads TGTGCCAGCAGTGGAGAAGGTAGCAAGACCCAGTACTTC.

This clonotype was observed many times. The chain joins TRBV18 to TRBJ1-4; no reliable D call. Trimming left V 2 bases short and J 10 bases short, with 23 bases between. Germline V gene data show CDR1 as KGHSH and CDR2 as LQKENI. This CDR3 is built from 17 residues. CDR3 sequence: CASSPSFGTGPQGKLFF. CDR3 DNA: TGTGCCAGCTCACCATCGTTTGGCACGGGCCCCCAAGGAAAACTGTTTTTT.

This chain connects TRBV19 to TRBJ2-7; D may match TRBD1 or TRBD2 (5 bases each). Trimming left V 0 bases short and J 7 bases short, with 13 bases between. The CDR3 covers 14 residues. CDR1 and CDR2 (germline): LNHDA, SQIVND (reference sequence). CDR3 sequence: CASSIDRGATEQYF. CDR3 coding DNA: TGTGCCAGTAGTATAGATCGGGGCGCTACGGAGCAGTACTTC. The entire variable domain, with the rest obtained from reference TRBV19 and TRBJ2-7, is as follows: DGGITQSPKYLFRKEGQNVTLSCEQNLNHDAMYWYRQDPGQGLRLIYYSQIVNDFQKGDIAEGYSVSREKKESFPLTVTSAQKNPTAFYLCASSIDRGATEQYFGPGTRLTVT.

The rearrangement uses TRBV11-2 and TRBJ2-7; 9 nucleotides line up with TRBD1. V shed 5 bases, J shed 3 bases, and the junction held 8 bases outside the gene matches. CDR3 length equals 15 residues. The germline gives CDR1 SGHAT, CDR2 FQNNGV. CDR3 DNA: TGTGCCAGCAGCGCGGCGGACAGGGGTGGCTACGAGCAGTACTTC. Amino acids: CASSAADRGGYEQYF. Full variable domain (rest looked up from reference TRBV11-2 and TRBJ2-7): EAGVAQSPRYKIIEKRQSVAFWCNPISGHATLYWYQQILGQGPKLLIQFQNNGVVDDSQLPKDRFSAERLKGVDSTLKIQPAKLEDSAVYLCASSAADRGGYEQYFGPGTRLTVT.

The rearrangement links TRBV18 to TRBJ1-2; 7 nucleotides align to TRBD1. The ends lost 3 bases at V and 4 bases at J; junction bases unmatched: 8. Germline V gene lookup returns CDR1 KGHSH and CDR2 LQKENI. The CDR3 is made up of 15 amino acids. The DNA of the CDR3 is TGTGCCAGCTCACCCGAAACAGGGGTGGGCTATGGCTACACCTTC. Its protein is CASSPETGVGYGYTF.

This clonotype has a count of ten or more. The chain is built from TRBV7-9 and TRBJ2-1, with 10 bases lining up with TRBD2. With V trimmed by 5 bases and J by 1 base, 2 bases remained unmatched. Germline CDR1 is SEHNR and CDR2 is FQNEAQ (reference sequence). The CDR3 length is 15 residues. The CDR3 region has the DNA TGTGCCAGCAGCCAACTAGCGGGATCCTACAATGAGCAGTTCTTC. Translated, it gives CASSQLAGSYNEQFF.

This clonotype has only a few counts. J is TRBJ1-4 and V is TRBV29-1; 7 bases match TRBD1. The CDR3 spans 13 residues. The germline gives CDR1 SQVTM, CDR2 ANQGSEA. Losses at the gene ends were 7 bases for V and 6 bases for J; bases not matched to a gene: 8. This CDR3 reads CSGLSGTDEKLFF. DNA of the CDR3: TGCAGCGGGCTCTCCGGGACAGATGAAAAACTGTTTTTT. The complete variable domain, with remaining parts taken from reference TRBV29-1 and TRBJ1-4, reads SAVISQKPSRDICQRGTSLTIQCQVDSQVTMMFWYRQQPGQSLTLIATANQGSEATYESGFVIDKFPISRPNLTFSTLTVSNMSPEDSSIYLCSGLSGTDEKLFFGSGTQLSVL.

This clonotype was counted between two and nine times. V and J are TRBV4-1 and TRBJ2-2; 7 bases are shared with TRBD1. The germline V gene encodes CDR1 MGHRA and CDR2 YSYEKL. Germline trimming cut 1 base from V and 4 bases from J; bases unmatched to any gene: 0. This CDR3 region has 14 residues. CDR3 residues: CASSQGDSTGELFF. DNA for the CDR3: TGCGCCAGCAGCCAAGGGGACAGCACCGGGGAGCTGTTTTTT.

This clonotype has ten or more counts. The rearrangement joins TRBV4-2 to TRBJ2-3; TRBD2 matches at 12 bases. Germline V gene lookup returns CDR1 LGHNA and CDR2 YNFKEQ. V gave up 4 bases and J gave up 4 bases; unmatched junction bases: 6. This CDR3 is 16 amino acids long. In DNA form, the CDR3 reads TGTGCCAGCAGCCGCCAGACTAGCGGGAGCGCAGATACGCAGTATTTT. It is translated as CASSRQTSGSADTQYF.

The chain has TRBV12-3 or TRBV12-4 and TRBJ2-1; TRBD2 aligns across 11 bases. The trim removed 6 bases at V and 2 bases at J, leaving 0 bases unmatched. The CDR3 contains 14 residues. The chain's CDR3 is CASRTSGAYNEQFF. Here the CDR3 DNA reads TGTGCCAGCAGGACTAGCGGGGCCTACAATGAGCAGTTCTTC.

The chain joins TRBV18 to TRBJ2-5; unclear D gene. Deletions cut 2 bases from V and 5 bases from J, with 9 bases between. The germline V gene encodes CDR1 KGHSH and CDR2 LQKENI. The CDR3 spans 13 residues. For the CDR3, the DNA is TGTGCCAGCTCACCAACAACAGTTGAGACCCAGTACTTC. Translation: CASSPTTVETQYF.

CDR3 region: CASSTTLAGAYEQYF. In DNA form, the CDR3 reads TGTGCCAGCAGTACTACACTAGCGGGTGCCTACGAGCAGTACTTC. J is TRBJ2-7 and V is TRBV12-3 or TRBV12-4, with 9 bases aligning to TRBD2. The CDR3 runs to 15 residues. J was trimmed by 2 bases and V by 5 bases; bases with no gene match: 7.

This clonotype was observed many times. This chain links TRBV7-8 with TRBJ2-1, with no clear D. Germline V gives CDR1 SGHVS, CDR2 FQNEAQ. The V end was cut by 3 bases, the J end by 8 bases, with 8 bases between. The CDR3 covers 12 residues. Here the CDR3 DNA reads TGTGCCAGCAGCTTGGGCGGCGATGAGCAGTTCTTC. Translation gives CASSLGGDEQFF.

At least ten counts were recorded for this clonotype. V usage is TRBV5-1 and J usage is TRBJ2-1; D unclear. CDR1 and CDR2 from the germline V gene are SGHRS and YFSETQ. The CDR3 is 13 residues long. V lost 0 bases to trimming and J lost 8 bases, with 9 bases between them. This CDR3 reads CASSLGVTDEQFF. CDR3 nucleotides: TGCGCCAGCAGCTTGGGAGTGACTGATGAGCAGTTCTTC.

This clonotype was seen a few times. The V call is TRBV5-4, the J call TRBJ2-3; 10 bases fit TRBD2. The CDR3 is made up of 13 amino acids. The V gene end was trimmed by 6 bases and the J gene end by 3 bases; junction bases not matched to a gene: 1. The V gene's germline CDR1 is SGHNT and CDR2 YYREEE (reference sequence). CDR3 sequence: CASILAGTDTQYF. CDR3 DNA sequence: TGTGCCAGCATACTAGCGGGAACAGATACGCAGTATTTT. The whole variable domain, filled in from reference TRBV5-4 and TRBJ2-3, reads ETGVTQSPTHLIKTRGQQVTLRCSSQSGHNTVSWYQQALGQGPQFIFQYYREEENGRGNFPPRFSGLQFPNYSSELNVNALELDDSALYLCASILAGTDTQYFGPGTRLTVL.

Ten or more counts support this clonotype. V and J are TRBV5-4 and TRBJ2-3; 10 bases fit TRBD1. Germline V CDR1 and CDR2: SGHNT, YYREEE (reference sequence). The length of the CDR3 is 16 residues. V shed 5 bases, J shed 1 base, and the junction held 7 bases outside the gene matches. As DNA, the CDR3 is TGTGCCAGCAGTCTGAGAGGGACAGGGGGCACAGATACGCAGTATTTT. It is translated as CASSLRGTGGTDTQYF.

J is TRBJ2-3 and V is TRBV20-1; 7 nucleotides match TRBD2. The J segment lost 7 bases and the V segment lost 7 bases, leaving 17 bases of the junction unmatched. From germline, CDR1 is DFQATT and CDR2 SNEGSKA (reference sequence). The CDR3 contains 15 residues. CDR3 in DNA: TGCAGTGTCGTAGGGTGGCGGGGGTCCACGAATACGCAGTATTTT. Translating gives CSVVGWRGSTNTQYF.

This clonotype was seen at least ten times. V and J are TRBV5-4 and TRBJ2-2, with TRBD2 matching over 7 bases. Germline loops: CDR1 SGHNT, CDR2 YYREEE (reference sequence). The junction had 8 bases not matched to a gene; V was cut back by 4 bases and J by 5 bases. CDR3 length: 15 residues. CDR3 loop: CASSMSGILTGELFF. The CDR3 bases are TGTGCCAGCAGCATGAGCGGGATCCTAACCGGGGAGCTGTTTTTT.

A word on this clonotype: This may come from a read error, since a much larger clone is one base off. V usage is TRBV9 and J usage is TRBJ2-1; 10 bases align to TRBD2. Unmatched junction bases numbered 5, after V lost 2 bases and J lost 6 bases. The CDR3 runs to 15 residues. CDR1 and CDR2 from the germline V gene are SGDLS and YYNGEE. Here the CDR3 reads CASSVSSGSCNEQFF. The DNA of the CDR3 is TGTGCCAGCAGCGTCTCTAGCGGGAGCTGCAATGAGCAGTTCTTC.

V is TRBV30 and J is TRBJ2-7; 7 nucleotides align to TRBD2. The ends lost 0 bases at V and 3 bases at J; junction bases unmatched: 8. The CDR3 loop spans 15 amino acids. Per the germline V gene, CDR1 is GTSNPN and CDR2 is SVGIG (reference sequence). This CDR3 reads CAWSVGTNPIYEQYF. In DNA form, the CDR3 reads TGTGCCTGGAGTGTCGGGACTAACCCGATCTACGAGCAGTACTTC.

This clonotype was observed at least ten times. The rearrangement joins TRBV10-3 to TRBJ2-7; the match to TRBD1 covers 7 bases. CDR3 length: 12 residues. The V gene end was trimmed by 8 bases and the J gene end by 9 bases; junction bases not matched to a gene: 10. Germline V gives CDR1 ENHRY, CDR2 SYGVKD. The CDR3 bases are TGTGCCATCTCAGCTCCTAGGACAGGGCAGTACTTC. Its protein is CAISAPRTGQYF.

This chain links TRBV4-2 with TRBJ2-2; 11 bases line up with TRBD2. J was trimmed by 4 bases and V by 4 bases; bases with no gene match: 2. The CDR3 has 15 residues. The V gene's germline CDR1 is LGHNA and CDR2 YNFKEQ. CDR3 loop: CASSPGLAATGELFF. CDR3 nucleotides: TGTGCCAGCAGCCCGGGACTAGCGGCCACCGGGGAGCTGTTTTTT.

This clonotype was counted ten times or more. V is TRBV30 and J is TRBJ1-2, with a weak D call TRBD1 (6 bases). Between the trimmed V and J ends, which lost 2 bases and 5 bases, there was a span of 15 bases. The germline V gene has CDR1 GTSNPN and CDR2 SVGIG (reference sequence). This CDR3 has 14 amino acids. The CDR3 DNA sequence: TGTGCCTGGAGTTGGACAGCCTTGGGGTATGGCTACACCTTC. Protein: CAWSWTALGYGYTF.

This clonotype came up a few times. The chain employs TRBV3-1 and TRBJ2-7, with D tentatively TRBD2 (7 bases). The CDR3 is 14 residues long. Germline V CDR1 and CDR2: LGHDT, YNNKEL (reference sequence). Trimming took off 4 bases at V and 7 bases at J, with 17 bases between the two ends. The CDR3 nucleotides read TGTGCCAGCAGCCTCTTGGCGGGGGCTGGTGAGCAGTACTTC. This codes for CASSLLAGAGEQYF.

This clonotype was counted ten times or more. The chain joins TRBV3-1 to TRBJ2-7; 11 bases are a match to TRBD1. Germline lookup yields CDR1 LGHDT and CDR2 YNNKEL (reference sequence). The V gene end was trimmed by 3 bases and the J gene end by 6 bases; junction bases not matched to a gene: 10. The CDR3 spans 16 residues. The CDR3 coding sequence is TGTGCCAGCAGCCAGGCCGGGACAGGGGGTTACGGCGAGCAGTACTTC. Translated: CASSQAGTGGYGEQYF.

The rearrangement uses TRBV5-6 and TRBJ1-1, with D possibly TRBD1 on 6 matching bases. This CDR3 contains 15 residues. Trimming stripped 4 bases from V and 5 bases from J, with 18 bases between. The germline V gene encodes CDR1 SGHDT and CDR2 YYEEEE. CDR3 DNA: TGTGCCAGCAGCGCCGCACAGGGAATCGGGACTGAAGCTTTCTTT. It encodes CASSAAQGIGTEAFF.